This note documents a single TCR beta chain sequence. The target antigen is unknown. Healthy bone marrow donors supplied every sample. Trimming removed 2 bases at V and 2 bases at J, with 10 bases between. This CDR3 has 14 amino acids. Germline V CDR1 and CDR2: LNHDA, SQIVND (reference sequence). The entry originates in a study of cytomegalovirus exposure and HLA in healthy donors. Study results and caveats: Prior analysis indicated that the majority of TCR beta V segments exhibited productivity approximately 90% or approximately 30% of the time.

This PCR relied on a set of 60 Vbeta primers and 13 Jbeta primers. The repertoire was sequenced with immunoSEQ multiplex PCR; TCRdb's copy has only in-frame clones and lacks some. This repertoire shows roughly 220,000 clones, 65% to 80% found once; its top ten account for 1.5% to 2%. The material sequenced was PBMCs. The source is a man aged 45-65 years in good health and CMV-seronegative. The V call is TRBV19, the J call TRBJ2-7; D is unclear. This CDR3 is CASSILPGPYEQYF. In DNA form, the CDR3 reads TGTGCCAGTAGTATACTTCCAGGTCCCTACGAGCAGTACTTC.